This T cell receptor beta chain was recovered during a study of cytomegalovirus exposure and HLA in healthy donors. Notes on the study in general: Researchers left out some V segments, among them TRBV6-2 and TRBV6-3, as indistinguishable. Immune exposure information available was restricted to CMV serostatus. Specificity for CMV antigens was confirmed in vitro for a few of the CMV-associated chains. As was reported, the HLA-A and HLA-B alleles of most subjects were accurately predicted from TCR beta sequences.

V dropped 6 bases and J dropped 4; count of bases not matched to a gene: 7. The germline CDR1 and CDR2 sequences are SNHLY and FYNNEI. This CDR3 region has 14 residues. Concerning this clone: The antigen is undetermined.

With 60 Vbeta and 13 Jbeta primers, the PCR was carried out. Clones were sequenced by immunoSEQ multiplex PCR, and TCRdb holds only the in-frame ones, with some missing. The sample contains around 170,000 clones, roughly 77% of which appear only once. The rearrangement links TRBV2 to TRBJ2-7, with 9 nucleotides matching TRBD1. The material sequenced was PBMCs. This TCR derives from a woman aged 25 to 45 in good health and CMV-seropositive. CDR3 loop: CASRAGQGKYEQYF. The CDR3 DNA reads as TGTGCCAGCAGGGCGGGACAGGGTAAATACGAGCAGTACTTC.